This note documents a single TCR beta chain sequence. The sample holds a few counts of this clone. It has no known antigen specificity. No base quality information exists; no much larger clone differs at one position. The receptor library was made with the immunoSEQ multiplex PCR assay. For the multiplex PCR, a mixture combining 60 forward primers for TCR Vbeta segments and 13 reverse primers for TCR Jbeta segments was used. A multiplex PCR assay on genomic DNA amplified the CDR3 region of rearranged TCR beta genes. The amplified TCR beta libraries were sequenced on the Illumina HiSeq System as 87-base-pair reads. The study's own analysis went as follows. Across the 500 to 850 repertoires, a later analysis counted about 81 million unique TCR beta chains, roughly 11 million of which were shared by at least two donors. Raw reads were error-corrected and collapsed into unique sequences by a nearest-neighbor algorithm in which closely related sequences were merged to remove PCR and sequencing errors. V, D and J gene segments were assigned by aligning CDR3 sequences to IMGT reference sequences. For a sequence to be retained, a match of at least six nucleotides to both a V gene segment and a J gene segment was required. Rearrangements were called productive when the CDR3 lacked stop codons and stayed in frame with V and J; all others were non-productive. CDR3 was defined according to IMGT convention as the region running from the second conserved V-encoded cysteine to the conserved J-encoded phenylalanine. In an earlier analysis of around 540 of the donors, sequences lacking an unambiguous match to a single V gene segment were excluded. In an earlier analysis of more than 500 of the donors, a V segment was called functional when productive rearrangements were above 56.7%, and segregating when the standard deviation between donors exceeded 5%. A statistical classification framework was built for diagnosing cytomegalovirus status from the catalog of TCR beta chain sequences. A later analysis assigned V and J genes by comparing TCR nucleotide sequences with IMGT/GENE-DB human TR gene sequences. A later analysis assigned CDR3 sequences and most-parsimonious VDJ recombination scenarios with the TCRdist pipeline. In a later analysis, each TCR beta chain was defined by its CDR3 amino acid sequence together with its V-gene family, and reads lacking a unique V-gene family were excluded. As a way to deal with suspected cross-contamination and a sequencing artifact, a later analysis dropped 592 nucleotide sequences that were highly shared and had low generation probability. A later analysis calculated a clonal expansion index for each public chain from normalized within-repertoire ranks of inferred template counts. Generation probabilities in a later analysis came from a VDJ recombination model fitted to out-of-frame rearrangements, and those results were checked against IGoR. In a later analysis, TCR-TCR, TCR-HLA and TCR-CMV co-occurrence was scored with hypergeometric tests, and a repertoire-size bias correction was applied to TCR pairs. In a later analysis, false discovery rates were estimated by permuting HLA or CMV assignments 20 times. A later analysis grouped co-occurring TCRs with DBSCAN, adding TCRdist sequence similarity when clustering within HLA-allele-positive subsets. For co-occurrence clustering, repertoires with fewer than 30,000 or more than 120,000 public chains were excluded, along with a handful of repertoires with anomalous nucleotide sharing. TCRdb took over this immuneACCESS table, retaining in-frame rearrangements with V and J assigned. Such tables are incomplete; in checked studies, under half of the missing clones stem from an unresolved V gene, and the remainder is unexplained. V, J and clone size derive from that table, while D and trimming were established from the DNA sequence. The sample data list 150,000 to 200,000 clones, and roughly 70% of these were observed just once. Of the sample, about 1.4% falls within the top ten clones.

This sample stems from a study of cytomegalovirus exposure and HLA in healthy donors listed by TCRdb under 2017. Turning to the overall study: In an earlier analysis of 587 of the donors, about 260 Gb of sequence data and some 100 million unique TCR beta sequences from roughly 190 million T cells were reported. Roughly 300 gigabases of sequencing data and around 80 million unique TCR sequences made up an early release that covered 500 to 650 HLA-typed donors. Of the roughly 400 genotyped donors, about 80% fell in the genetic ancestry cluster associated with self-reported Caucasian donors. The aim of the study was to test whether cataloging public T cell receptors could identify signatures of past pathogen exposure. Using immunosequencing, the study profiled T cell repertoires from roughly 650 subjects and related those repertoires to cytomegalovirus serostatus. Besides the first cohort of around 670 subjects, a separate validation cohort made up of some 110 different subjects was used. To predict cytomegalovirus infection status, the study brought together high-throughput TCR immunosequencing, statistical association of individual TCRs with disease status, and machine learning. In a later analysis, previously published TCR beta repertoires from about 640 donors were re-analyzed and high-resolution HLA genotyping was added so that TCR occurrence patterns could be studied. Rather than drawing on any new phenotypic data, the later analysis identified candidate immune exposures from TCR beta sequences and the way those sequences occurred across donors. To decide whether each TCR beta V gene segment behaved as functional or pseudogenic, an earlier analysis of several hundred of the donors relied on high-throughput TCR beta sequencing. Donor age, sex, ethnicity and CMV serostatus were compiled alongside the repertoire data. In a later genetic analysis, genome-wide SNP genotypes for about three fifths of the 666 donors were used, and that subset was treated as a discovery cohort. Every repertoire in the discovery cohort had been generated on one and the same sequencing platform. HLA typing covered class I and class II loci at four-digit resolution. The number of donors typed differed by locus, with 629-630 for A, B, C, DRB1 and DQB1, more than 500 for DQA1, approximately 580 for DPA1, and approximately 470 for DPB1. A handful of DR-DQ haplotypes were treated as single units for association and clustering because of strong linkage in the cohort. Across under 500 genotyped donors of the cohort, an average of about 240,000 unique TCR beta nucleotide sequences per donor were sequenced, and roughly a sixth of those sequences were non-productive.

Here is what the overall study found, with its caveats: In a later analysis, 16,951 TCR beta sequences were associated with specific HLA alleles at a false discovery rate of 0.05. A further reported finding was that TCR beta sequences accurately predicted the HLA-A and HLA-B alleles for most subjects in the first cohort. In vitro tests confirmed that three of the cytomegalovirus-associated TCR beta chains recognize cytomegalovirus antigens. Compared with the roughly 670-donor mean, donors in an Asian-associated ancestry cluster had fewer N-insertions in productive TCRs, according to a later genetic analysis. In an earlier analysis of roughly 500 of the donors, most TCR beta V segments appeared in productive rearrangements about 87% or about 30% of the time, broadly matching IMGT annotations. Correlated functional status among segregating V segments might reflect linkage disequilibrium, but an unknown experimental factor could not be ruled out. V-gene and J-gene trimming of TCR beta chains was associated with a missense DCLRE1C variant in a later genetic analysis, and the association was replicated in an independent cohort. Because HLA typing was unavailable for some donors at each locus, only the typed subset was used in association tests. A cluster of highly shared sequence variants was judged likely to be a technical artifact of the sequencing pipeline. The classifier was reported to diagnose cytomegalovirus status with high specificity and sensitivity in both the original and validation cohorts. A later analysis found that TCR association rates varied across HLA loci, with DRB1 alleles showing the most associated TCRs and HLA-C alleles the fewest. Compared with equally common non-associated chains, HLA-associated TCR beta chains in a later analysis were more clonally expanded and had lower generation probabilities. The 87-base-pair reads could not distinguish some IMGT-functional V segments, including TRBV6-2 and TRBV6-3, so those segments were excluded. A later analysis found that most CMV-associated TCR beta chains appeared HLA-restricted, with HLA associations seemingly driven largely by CMV exposure. Sequencing depth was assumed to be roughly uniform across donors in the presence/absence analyses, though that assumption may not hold. For the cohort, immune exposure information was limited to CMV serostatus. In this cohort, only TCR beta chains were sequenced, and detectable features were limited by the absence of alpha or paired-chain data. It was suggested by the authors that the approach could potentially be generalized to other disease states and immunological phenotypes. The study listed 164 TCR beta chains as associated with cytomegalovirus. Across donors, most TCR sequences were observed very rarely, whereas some public TCRs were present in many individuals. Strong co-occurrence of HLA alleles, especially DR and DQ, made assigning TCR associations to individual alleles difficult. The earlier analysis of 587 of the donors excluded roughly 17 rarely observed V segments, including chromosome 9 orphons, because counts were too low. According to a later analysis, parvovirus B19, influenza, CMV and Epstein-Barr virus appeared linked to several top co-occurrence clusters.

There are 15 amino acids in the CDR3, from cysteine to phenylalanine inclusive. Of all the DNA, just the CDR3 is kept, 45 bases in frame from base 1. In the germline V gene, CDR1 corresponds to SGHVS and CDR2 to FNYEAQ. Between the V and J ends, shortened by 5 bases and 3 bases respectively, the junction contains 14 bases. The cohort consisted of 600 or so healthy bone marrow donors. All cohort members were sampled while nominally healthy, although unrecorded immune exposures were likely present. The donor tested CMV seronegative, placing the donor among the 300 to 400 seronegative members of the cohort. Every donor gave a peripheral blood sample, and the peripheral blood mononuclear cells from that sample were used for TCR beta sequencing. Genomic DNA extraction from the blood cell samples was performed with the Qiagen DNeasy Blood Extraction Kit.

Material for sequencing was PBMCs. This TCR came from a girl between 5 and 17 years old in good health and CMV-seronegative. The chain is assembled from TRBV7-6 and TRBJ1-5, with a tentative D gene TRBD1 over 5 matching bases. CDR3 loop: CASSLEAGFNQPQHF. The nucleotide sequence is TGTGCCAGCAGCCTAGAGGCAGGGTTCAATCAGCCCCAGCATTTT.